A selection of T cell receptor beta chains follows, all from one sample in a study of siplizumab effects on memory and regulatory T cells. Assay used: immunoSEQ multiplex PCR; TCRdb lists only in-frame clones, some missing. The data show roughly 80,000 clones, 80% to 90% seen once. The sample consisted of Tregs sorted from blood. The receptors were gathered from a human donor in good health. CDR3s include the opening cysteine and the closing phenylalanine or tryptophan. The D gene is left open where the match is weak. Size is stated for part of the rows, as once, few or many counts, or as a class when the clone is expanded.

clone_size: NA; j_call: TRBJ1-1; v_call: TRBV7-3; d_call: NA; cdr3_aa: CASSLMGFSNTEAFF; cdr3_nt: TGTGCCAGCAGCTTAATGGGTTTCTCGAACACTGAAGCTTTCTTT
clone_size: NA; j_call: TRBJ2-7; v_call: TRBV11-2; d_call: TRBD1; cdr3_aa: CASSYTGTAPYEQYF; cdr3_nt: TGTGCCAGCAGCTATACCGGGACAGCACCCTACGAGCAGTACTTC
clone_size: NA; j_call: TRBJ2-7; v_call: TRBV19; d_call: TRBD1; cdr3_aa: CASSYGTGAIPYEQYF; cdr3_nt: TGTGCCAGTAGTTATGGGACAGGGGCCATCCCCTACGAGCAGTACTTC
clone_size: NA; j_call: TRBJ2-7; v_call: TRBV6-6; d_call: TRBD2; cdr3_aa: CASSYHSGGYYEQYF; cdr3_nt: TGTGCCAGCAGTTACCACTCGGGGGGTTACTACGAGCAGTACTTC
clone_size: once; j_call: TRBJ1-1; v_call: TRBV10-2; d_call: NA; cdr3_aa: CASSEGKYTEAFF; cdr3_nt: TGCGCCAGCAGTGAAGGGAAGTACACTGAAGCTTTCTTT
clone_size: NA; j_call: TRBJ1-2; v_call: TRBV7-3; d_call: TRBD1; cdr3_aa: CASSLIGTEYGYTF; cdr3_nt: TGTGCCAGCAGCTTAATAGGGACAGAATATGGCTACACCTTC
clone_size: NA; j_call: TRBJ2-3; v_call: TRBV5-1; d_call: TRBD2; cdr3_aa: CASSLTTITSGGAGYTQYF; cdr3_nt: TGCGCCAGCAGCTTGACGACTATAACTAGCGGGGGGGCCGGGTATACGCAGTATTTT
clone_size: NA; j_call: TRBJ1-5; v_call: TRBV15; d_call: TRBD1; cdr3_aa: CATSRDMTGTQPQHF; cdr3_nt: TGTGCCACCAGCAGAGATATGACAGGGACCCAGCCCCAGCATTTT
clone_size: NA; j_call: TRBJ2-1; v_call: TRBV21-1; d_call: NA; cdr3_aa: CASSKLKQGTYNEQFF; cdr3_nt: TGTGCCAGCAGCAAGCTGAAACAGGGGACGTACAATGAGCAGTTCTTC
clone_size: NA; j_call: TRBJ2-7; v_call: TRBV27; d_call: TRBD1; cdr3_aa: CASSTRQGAEQYF; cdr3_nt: TGTGCCAGCAGTACCCGACAGGGGGCCGAGCAGTACTTC
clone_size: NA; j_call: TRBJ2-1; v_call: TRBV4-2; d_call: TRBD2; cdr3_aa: CASSQVLAGGGEQFF; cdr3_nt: TGTGCCAGCAGCCAGGTACTAGCGGGGGGTGGGGAGCAGTTCTTC
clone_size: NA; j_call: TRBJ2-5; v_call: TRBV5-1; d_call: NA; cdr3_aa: CASSLDLFGETQYF; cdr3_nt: TGCGCCAGCAGCTTGGACCTATTCGGGGAGACCCAGTACTTC
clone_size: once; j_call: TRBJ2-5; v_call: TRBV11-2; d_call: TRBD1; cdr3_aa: CASSTQGVKTQYF; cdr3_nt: TGTGCCAGCAGCACCCAGGGGGTGAAGACCCAGTACTTC
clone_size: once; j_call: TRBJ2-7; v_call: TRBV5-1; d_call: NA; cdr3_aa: CASSLYARDYEQYF; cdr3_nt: TGCGCCAGCAGCTTGTATGCACGAGACTACGAGCAGTACTTC
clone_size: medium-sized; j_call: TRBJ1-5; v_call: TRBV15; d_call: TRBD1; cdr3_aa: CATSRDGTGANQPQHF; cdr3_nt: TGTGCCACCAGCAGAGATGGGACAGGGGCAAATCAGCCCCAGCATTTT
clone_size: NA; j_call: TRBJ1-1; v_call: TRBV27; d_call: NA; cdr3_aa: CASSAVLGMAFF; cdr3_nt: TGTGCCAGCAGTGCAGTTTTGGGGATGGCTTTCTTT
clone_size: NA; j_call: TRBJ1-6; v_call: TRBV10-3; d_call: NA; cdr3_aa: CAISSGTYSPLHF; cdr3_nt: TGTGCCATCAGCTCCGGGACATATTCACCCCTCCACTTT
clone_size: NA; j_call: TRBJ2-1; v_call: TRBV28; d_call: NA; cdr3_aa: CASTPVWQGMAGIVGEQFF; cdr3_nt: TGTGCCAGCACACCGGTTTGGCAGGGAATGGCGGGGATCGTGGGGGAGCAGTTCTTC
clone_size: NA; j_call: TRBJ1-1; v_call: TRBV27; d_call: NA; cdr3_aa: CASRPGGGTEAFF; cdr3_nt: TGTGCCAGCAGACCCGGGGGGGGCACTGAAGCTTTCTTT
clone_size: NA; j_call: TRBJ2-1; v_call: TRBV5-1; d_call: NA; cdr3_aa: CASRAGALNEQFF; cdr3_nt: TGCGCCAGCAGGGCAGGGGCCCTCAATGAGCAGTTCTTC
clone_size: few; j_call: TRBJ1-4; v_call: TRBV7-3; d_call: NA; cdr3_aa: CASSGRKLFF; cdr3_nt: TGTGCCAGCAGCGGGCGGAAACTGTTTTTT
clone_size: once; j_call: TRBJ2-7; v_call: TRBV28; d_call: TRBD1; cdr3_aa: CASSSGTGFREQYF; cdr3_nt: TGTGCCAGCAGTTCCGGGACAGGGTTCCGCGAGCAGTACTTC
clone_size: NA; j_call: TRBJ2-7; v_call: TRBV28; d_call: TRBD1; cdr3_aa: CASSAQGAGLQEQYF; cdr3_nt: TGTGCCAGCAGTGCACAGGGGGCAGGTCTACAGGAGCAGTACTTC
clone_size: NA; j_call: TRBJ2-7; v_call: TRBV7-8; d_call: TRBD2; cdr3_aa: CASSPTRLAGNYEQYF; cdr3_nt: TGTGCCAGCAGCCCGACGAGACTAGCGGGGAACTACGAGCAGTACTTC
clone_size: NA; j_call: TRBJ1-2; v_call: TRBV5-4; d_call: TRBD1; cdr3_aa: CASSLDLTGGYGYTF; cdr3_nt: TGTGCCAGCAGCTTGGATCTTACAGGGGGCTATGGCTACACCTTC
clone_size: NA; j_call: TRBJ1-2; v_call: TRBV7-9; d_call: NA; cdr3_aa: CASSAPSGYGYTF; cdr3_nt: TGTGCCAGCAGCGCTCCCAGCGGCTATGGCTACACCTTC
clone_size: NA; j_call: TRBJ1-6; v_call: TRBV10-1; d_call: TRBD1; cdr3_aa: CASSATRDRYSPLHF; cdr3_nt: TGCGCCAGCAGCGCTACCCGGGACAGGTATTCACCCCTCCACTTT
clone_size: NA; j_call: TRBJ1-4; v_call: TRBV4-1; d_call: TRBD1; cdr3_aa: CASSLRQGIGEKLFF; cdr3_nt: TGCGCCAGCAGTCTTAGACAGGGAATAGGTGAAAAACTGTTTTTT
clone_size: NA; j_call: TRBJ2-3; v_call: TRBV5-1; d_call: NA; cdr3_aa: CASSLLQTTDTQYF; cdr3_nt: TGCGCCAGCAGCTTACTACAAACCACAGATACGCAGTATTTT
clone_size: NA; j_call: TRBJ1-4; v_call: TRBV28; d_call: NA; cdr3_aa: CASSPPTATNEKLFF; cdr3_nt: TGTGCCAGCAGTCCCCCTACGGCAACTAATGAAAAACTGTTTTTT
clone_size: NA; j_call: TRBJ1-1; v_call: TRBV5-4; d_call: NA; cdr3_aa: CASSLGGGANTEAFF; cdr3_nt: TGTGCCAGCAGCTTAGGGGGTGGGGCGAACACTGAAGCTTTCTTT
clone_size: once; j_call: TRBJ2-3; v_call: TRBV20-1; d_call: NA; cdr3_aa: CSAGLDTQYF; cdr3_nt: TGCAGTGCTGGGTTGGATACGCAGTATTTT
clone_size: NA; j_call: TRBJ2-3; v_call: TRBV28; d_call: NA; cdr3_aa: CASRLLATADTQYF; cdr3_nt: TGTGCCAGCAGGCTGTTAGCGACCGCAGATACGCAGTATTTT
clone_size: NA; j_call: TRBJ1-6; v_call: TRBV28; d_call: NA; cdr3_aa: CASTSRGDSPLHF; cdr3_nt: TGTGCCAGCACCTCCCGGGGGGATTCACCCCTCCACTTT
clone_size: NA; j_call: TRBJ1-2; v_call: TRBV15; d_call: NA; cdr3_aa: CATSRDTDGVLGYTF; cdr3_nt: TGTGCCACCAGCAGAGATACAGATGGGGTACTTGGCTACACCTTC
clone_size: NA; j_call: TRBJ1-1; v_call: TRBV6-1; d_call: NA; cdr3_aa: CASSRSWAFF; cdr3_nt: TGTGCCAGCAGCCGCAGTTGGGCTTTCTTT
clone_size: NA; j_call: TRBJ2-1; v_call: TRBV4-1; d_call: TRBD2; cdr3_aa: CASSPSGGAINEQFF; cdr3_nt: TGCGCCAGCAGCCCTAGCGGGGGCGCAATCAATGAGCAGTTCTTC
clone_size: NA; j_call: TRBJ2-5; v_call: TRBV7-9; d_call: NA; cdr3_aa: CASSLRIRTLYQETQYF; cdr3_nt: TGTGCCAGCAGCTTAAGAATAAGGACTCTGTACCAAGAGACCCAGTACTTC
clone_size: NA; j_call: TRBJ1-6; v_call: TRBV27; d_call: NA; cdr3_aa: CASSFYSLRDSPLHF; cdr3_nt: TGTGCCAGCAGTTTTTATAGCCTTAGGGACTCACCCCTCCACTTT
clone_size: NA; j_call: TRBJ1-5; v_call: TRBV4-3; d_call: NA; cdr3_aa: CASSQGVGGPQHF; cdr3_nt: TGCGCCAGCAGCCAAGGGGTCGGGGGGCCCCAGCATTTT
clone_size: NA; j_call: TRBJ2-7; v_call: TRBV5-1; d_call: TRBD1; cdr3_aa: CASSRTGDDEQYF; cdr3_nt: TGCGCCAGCAGTCGGACAGGGGACGACGAGCAGTACTTC
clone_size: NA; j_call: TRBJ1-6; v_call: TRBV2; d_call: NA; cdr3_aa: CASSSDRPDNSPLHF; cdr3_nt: TGTGCCAGCAGCTCCGACAGACCAGATAATTCACCCCTCCACTTT
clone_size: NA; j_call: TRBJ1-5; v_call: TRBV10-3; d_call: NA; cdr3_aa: CATMDRNNQPQHF; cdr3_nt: TGTGCCACCATGGACAGAAACAATCAGCCCCAGCATTTT
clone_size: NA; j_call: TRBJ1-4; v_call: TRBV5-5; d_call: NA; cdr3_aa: CASSLDAVEKLFF; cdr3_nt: TGTGCCAGCAGCTTAGACGCGGTGGAAAAACTGTTTTTT
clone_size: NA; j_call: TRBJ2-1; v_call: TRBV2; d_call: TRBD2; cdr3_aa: CASSVRTSGGSNEQFF; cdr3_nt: TGTGCCAGCAGTGTTCGGACTAGCGGGGGCTCCAATGAGCAGTTCTTC